This entry describes one TCR beta chain. Its antigen target is currently unknown. The record has no base qualities; no much larger clone is one base away. The intended sense of this specimen's time point label: about 28 days (+/-7) after the second vaccine dose. AZD1222 recipients given second doses at about 4 weeks or at about 12 weeks were pooled, since spike-specific TCR depth and breadth were not found to differ between the two schedules. Vaccinee samples were obtained from the UK trials COV001 and COV002, which included a single-blind randomized controlled phase 2/3 trial of AZD1222 (ChAdOx1 nCoV-19) in healthy adults. Trial participant PBMC samples were collected at day 0 and day 28 after the second dose for TCRbeta chain sequencing. The CDR3 regions of human TCRbeta chains were subjected to immunosequencing. The original methods were these. Repertoire TCRs were checked for matches against a reference library of SARS-CoV-2-specific TCRs that had been generated using the MIRA antigen-specificity platform. Breadth meant the fraction of unique TCRs that were SARS-CoV-2-associated, whereas depth meant the fraction of total T cells that were SARS-CoV-2-associated. Using the MIRA data, every spike-specific TCR was mapped to the spike region that the TCR reacted to and assigned to either a CD4 or a CD8 class. Log10-transformed breadth and depth values were compared by one-way ANOVA with Sidak's multiple comparisons tests. Drawn from immuneACCESS, this table holds only the in-frame rearrangements with V and J called that TCRdb kept. Clones are partly lost; checked studies trace under half to an unresolved V gene and leave the rest unexplained. That table furnishes V, J and clone size, whereas the DNA furnished D and trimming. The sample records some 100,000 clones, 70% to 90% of which are singletons. 9.5% to 13% of the sample goes to the ten largest clones.

The sample comes from a study of T cell responses to AZD1222 COVID-19 vaccine (dated by TCRdb to the early 2020s). About the investigation overall: A total of more than 230 trial participants underwent TCR sequencing, of whom some 210 received two doses of AZD1222 and roughly 25 received two doses of the MenACWY control vaccine. Trial participants were enrolled into age subgroups of 18-55, 56-69 and 70-plus years, which contained around 150, 29 and 61 TCR-sequenced participants, respectively.

Results the study describes overall, beyond this receptor: A significant rise in spike-specific TCR breadth and depth was observed after two AZD1222 doses relative to day 0 and relative to MenACWY recipients. Conclusions about previously exposed vaccinees are limited because only six or seven AZD1222 recipients were SARS-CoV-2 seropositive at baseline. The 56-69-year group was small, and its depth increase did not reach significance, likely because of low power. Most participants were white British and females outnumbered males, and the authors suggested that clonal diversity may have been underestimated. Because no samples from the day 14 peak response were available, repertoires could be characterized only after the peak T cell response. Reportedly, almost half of the unique spike-specific TCRs recognized epitopes lying outside the regions that are mutated in the B.1.351 and B.1.1.7 variants. Vaccine-associated CD4 TCRs spanned the whole spike protein, with dominant responses in regions 160-218 and 743-854.

The germline V gene (reference sequence) specifies LGHDT as CDR1 and YNNKEL as CDR2. Ends trimmed: V by 3 bases, J by 1 base; bases unmatched to a gene: 5. From its cysteine to its phenylalanine, the CDR3 spans 17 amino acids. Only the CDR3 region is kept as DNA, spanning 51 bases read in frame from base 1. The sequencing used peripheral blood, collected 28 days after the second AZD1222 dose. Rearrangement joined TRBV3-1 (or the pseudogene TRBV3-2) to TRBJ2-1; 11 middle bases align to TRBD2. This clonotype originated in an adult who received the AZD1222 COVID-19 vaccine. The CDR3 in this case is CASSHDSGRVSYNEQFF. The nucleotide sequence reads TGTGCCAGCAGCCATGATAGCGGGAGGGTGTCCTACAATGAGCAGTTCTTC.